The rows below give T cell receptor beta chains drawn from one sample of a study of blood T cells in healthy people across ages. TCRdb re-called the 5' RACE reads with MiXCR, one entry per CDR3 protein. The top ten hold 15% to 17% of the sample, which has approximately 680,000 distinct CDR3 sequences, less than 40% seen once. The specimen sequenced was blood. The receptor source for this set is an elderly woman in good health. CDR3s include the opening cysteine and the closing phenylalanine or tryptophan.

>TRBV6-4|TRBJ2-3
CASSATTSGFTDTQYF
>TRBV7-3|TRBJ2-5
CASSLSAQEWETQYF
>TRBV20-1|TRBJ2-5
CSASQGAGRGETQYF
>TRBV6-6|TRBJ2-1
CASRQGSEQFF
>TRBV28|TRBJ1-2
CASRSEVTSYGYTF
>TRBV9|TRBJ1-2
CASSGQGARSYGYTF
>TRBV20-1|TRBJ2-4
CSARPLLVQYF
>TRBV9|TRBJ2-2
CASSVGGISAGELFF
>TRBV20-1|TRBJ1-1
CSAGGQGRTEAFF
>TRBV24-1|TRBJ2-2
CATSDSSGRGDTGELFF
>TRBV2|TRBJ2-3
CASRADSHTDTQYF
>TRBV5-1|NA
CASSSGTGFEQYF
>TRBV5-1|TRBJ2-7
CASSSGLLSSYEQYF
>TRBV2|TRBJ2-1
CASVMSYNEQFF
>TRBV14|TRBJ2-3
CASSHHLDTQYF
>TRBV7-2|TRBJ1-6
CASSSAGLSPLHF
>TRBV6-2/TRBV6-3|TRBJ1-5
CASRQGEHQPQHF
>TRBV12-3/TRBV12-4|TRBJ2-7
CASSSTSGVWNEQYF
>TRBV10-1|TRBJ2-3
CAIGPTDTQYF
>TRBV5-1|TRBJ1-1
CASSLGLMNTEAFF
>TRBV5-1|TRBJ2-1
CASSFPGARSNEQFF
>TRBV20-1|TRBJ2-1
CSVRTSGVYNEQFF
>TRBV7-9|TRBJ2-7
CASSQRGGRYEQYF
>TRBV20-1|TRBJ1-2
CSAREGGQGLSGYTF
>TRBV5-1|TRBJ2-7
CASSLGTGTFEQYF
>TRBV4-1|TRBJ2-5
CASSQGGLAGETQYF
>TRBV7-2|NA
CASSLNRFGSEAKTQYF
>TRBV19|TRBJ1-2
CASSIRQGQGYGYTF
>TRBV6-2/TRBV6-3|TRBJ1-4
CASSYGPFNEKLFF
>TRBV9|TRBJ2-5
CASSALRRGDQETQYF
>TRBV6-2/TRBV6-3|TRBJ2-7
CASSTAYEQYF
>TRBV20-1|TRBJ2-5
CSVTSGVQETQYF
>TRBV11-2|TRBJ2-5
CASSLGDRRHETQYF
>TRBV6-6|TRBJ2-2
CASSYSGGRSTGELFF
>TRBV30|TRBJ2-7
CAWSARRGDEQYF
>TRBV20-1|TRBJ1-2
CSAGEDREYGYTF
>TRBV7-2|TRBJ2-1
CASSPPGDRNNEQFF
>TRBV28|TRBJ2-1
CASSLSRRSNEQFF